This T cell receptor beta chain emerged from a study of T cell responses to AZD1222 COVID-19 vaccine. Study-wide points: Recipients of AZD1222 seropositive at baseline numbered only six or seven.

This table comes from immunoSEQ multiplex PCR, and its TCRdb copy is limited to in-frame clones, with some not included. The profile shows under 95,000 clones, 85% to 90% of them singletons. V was pared by 7 bases and J by 6 bases, with 13 bases between. The CDR3 covers 14 residues. Germline-derived CDR1 and CDR2 are MDHEN and SYDVKM. Points on this clone: Its matching antigen is unknown.

The TCR was taken from an adult who received the AZD1222 COVID-19 vaccine. The V and J genes are TRBV28 and TRBJ1-6; tentative D call: TRBD1 (6 bases). Source: peripheral blood, taken 28 days after the second AZD1222 dose. The CDR3 region has the DNA TGTGCCAGCACCCCCAGACAGGTTAATTCACCCCTCCACTTT. Amino acids: CASTPRQVNSPLHF.